This T cell receptor (beta chain) appears in the sequencing data of a study of blood T cell repertoires in COVID-19 (dated by TCRdb to the early 2020s). Background for the entire study: The collaborator samples originated in the United States, Italy and Spain and spanned the acute and convalescent phases of COVID-19. The sample metadata nearly always contained a de-identified subject ID, COVID-19 status, age in years and sex. Samples were obtained from the ongoing ImmuneRACE study (first 160 participants) and from about 1,300 subjects provided by 6 global collaborators. The dataset comprised deeply sampled blood TCRbeta repertoires from subjects exposed to, actively infected with, or recovered from COVID-19. The repertoires were made available in a free public database intended to serve as a resource for research on the immune response to SARS-CoV-2. Where available, HLA class I and class II types were obtained from metadata supplied by the sample provider rather than from assay-based typing. The prospective study material was composed of cDNA or gDNA derived from T cells, B-cell-depleted T cells, or PBMCs. What the authors observed across the whole study: The quantity of clinical and demographic metadata differed by source and by participant and was supplied without curation.

Inclusive of the bounding cysteine and phenylalanine, the CDR3 is 15 residues long. Just CDR3 DNA is preserved here, 45 bases in frame from base 1. The germline V gene (reference sequence) yields SGHKS for CDR1 and YYEKEE for CDR2. The junction carries 11 bases between V and J, which are trimmed by 0 bases and 4 bases respectively. For this clone: Which antigen it targets is not known. Base qualities were left out, and no much larger clone turns up one base away.

The collaborating institutions used their own protocols to collect whole blood in K2EDTA tubes. For TCRbeta analysis, collaborators shipped samples as frozen whole blood, isolated PBMCs, or DNA extracted from either of those sample types. TCRbeta CDR3 regions were amplified from genomic DNA using the immunoSEQ Assay, a bias-controlled multiplex PCR. Turning to the authors' computational methods: The number of nucleated cells in each sample was estimated by amplification of reference gene primers within the assay. To quantify the absolute abundance of each unique TCRbeta CDR3 rearrangement, sequence reads were collapsed and filtered. For each sample, productive Simpson clonality was calculated as the square root of Simpson's diversity index across productive rearrangements. The table was pulled from immuneACCESS by TCRdb, which kept in-frame rearrangements only. Such tables lose some clones; where checked, under half of the loss comes from unresolved V genes, and the rest has no known cause. For V, J and clone size, that table is used; D and trimming come from the DNA. In this sample the table shows about 250,000 clones, 70% to 90% of which occur a single time. Of the sample, under 4% falls within the top ten clones.

This receptor was obtained from a man in his late teens or twenties with active or convalescent COVID-19. The specimen sequenced was peripheral blood. In this chain, TRBV5-5 is recombined with TRBJ2-1; TRBD1 is a possible D gene, resting on 6 matching bases. The DNA sequence reads TGTGCCAGCAGCTTGGGAACAGGGACGTACAATGAGCAGTTCTTC. Its coded protein is CASSLGTGTYNEQFF.